This T cell receptor beta chain was sequenced for a study of blood T cell repertoires in COVID-19. Background on the study: Sites across the United States, Italy and Spain contributed samples from acute and convalescent COVID-19.

Clones were sequenced by immunoSEQ multiplex PCR, and TCRdb holds only the in-frame ones, with some missing. The sample lists roughly 190,000 clones, about four fifths occurring once. V was clipped by 3 bases and J by 7 bases; unmatched bases: 4. This CDR3 is built from 15 residues. Germline V gene data show CDR1 as SGDLS and CDR2 as YYNGEE. The rearrangement uses TRBV9 and TRBJ2-6; the match to TRBD1 covers 10 bases. Input material: peripheral blood. This TCR was sampled from a woman aged 40 to 50 with COVID-19, enrolled during active disease. The CDR3 DNA reads as TGTGCCAGCAGCGCCCGGGACAGGGGCGCCAACGTCCTGACTTTC. Translation gives CASSARDRGANVLTF.